This passage covers 26 T cell receptor beta chains from one sample sequenced in a study of CD8 T cells in Susac syndrome. Reverse transcription used roughly 0.5 to 1 ug RNA and random hexamers. One entry per CDR3 protein, called by TCRdb with MiXCR from the immunoSEQ multiplex PCR reads. The table records 150,000 to 200,000 distinct CDR3 sequences, roughly 94% of them present only once. What was sequenced was CD4+ T cells from PBMCs. The receptors shown here come from a human donor with multiple sclerosis.

The rearrangement links TRBV12-3 or TRBV12-4 to TRBJ2-2, with D perhaps TRBD2 (6 bases). This CDR3 region has 21 residues. Trimming left V 2 bases short and J 1 base short, with 26 bases between. The CDR3 sequence is CASSLRGMAGRVGGNTGELFF. CDR3 coding DNA: TGTGCCAGCAGTTTACGGGGAATGGCAGGGCGGGTCGGGGGGAACACCGGGGAGCTGTTTTTT.

The V and J genes are TRBV7-9 and TRBJ2-5; possible D gene TRBD2, 6 bases. The CDR3 has 13 residues. The V and J ends lost 5 bases and 3 bases respectively, with 10 bases between them. CDR1 is SEHNR, CDR2 FQNEAQ, per germline (reference sequence). Here the CDR3 reads CASSPGLKETQYF. For the CDR3, the DNA is TGTGCCAGCAGCCCCGGACTAAAAGAGACCCAGTACTTC.

The gene calls are TRBV30 and TRBJ1-1, with D unresolved. The CDR3 runs to 11 residues. The germline V gene encodes CDR1 GTSNPN and CDR2 SVGIG (reference sequence). V was pared by 3 bases and J by 9 bases, with 11 bases between. CDR3 bases: TGTGCCTGGAGGGGTGGCAGAAAAGCTTTCTTT. It translates to CAWRGGRKAFF. Supplemented by reference TRBV30 and TRBJ1-1, the full variable domain reads SQTIHQWPATLVQPVGSPLSLECTVEGTSNPNLYWYRQAAGRGLQLLFYSVGIGQISSEVPQNLSASRPQDRQFILSSKKLLLSDSGFYLCAWRGGRKAFFGQGTRLTVV.

The chain combines TRBV6-5 with TRBJ1-2; possible D gene TRBD1, 5 bases. CDR1 MNHEY and CDR2 SVGAGI come from the germline V gene. Trimming stripped 2 bases from V and 8 bases from J, with 18 bases between. The CDR3 length is 15 residues. CDR3 coding DNA: TGTGCCAGCAGTTACGGGGGAGGATCTTTAAGGGGCTACACCTTC. Residues: CASSYGGGSLRGYTF.

The J gene is TRBJ2-7, the V gene TRBV19; D unclear. The V gene's germline CDR1 is LNHDA and CDR2 SQIVND (reference sequence). The CDR3 has 12 amino acids. Trimming removed 5 bases from V and 4 bases from J, with 9 bases in between. The CDR3 DNA reads as TGTGCCAGTAGTGGAGCCTTATACGAGCAGTACTTC. Translating gives CASSGALYEQYF.

The chain employs TRBV7-2 and TRBJ2-1; D assignment may be TRBD1 or TRBD2 (7 bases each). The CDR3 covers 13 residues. Germline V lookup: CDR1 SGHTA, CDR2 FQGNSA. Trimming shortened V by 2 bases and J by 7 bases, and 9 bases separated the two germline ends. In DNA form, the CDR3 reads TGTGCCAGCAGCTTACAGGGGGGGAATGAGCAGTTCTTC. Amino acids: CASSLQGGNEQFF.

The V gene is TRBV2, the J gene TRBJ1-1, with D perhaps TRBD1 (5 bases). Trimming took 6 bases from V and 9 from J, leaving 14 bases between them. This CDR3 has 12 amino acids. Germline V CDR1 and CDR2: SNHLY, FYNNEI. The CDR3, as DNA: TGTGCCAGCAGACCGCCAGGGACTAAAGCTTTCTTT. The encoded protein is CASRPPGTKAFF.

The V gene is TRBV4-3, the J gene TRBJ2-1; TRBD2 might be the D (5 bases). CDR1 and CDR2 (germline): LGHNA, YSLEER. The CDR3 is 15 amino acids. The V and J ends lost 0 bases and 6 bases respectively, with 12 bases between them. In DNA, the CDR3 is TGCGCCAGCAGCCAAGATTTGGGAGACGCCAATGAGCAGTTCTTC. This codes for CASSQDLGDANEQFF.

The chain carries TRBV2 and TRBJ1-5; tentatively, D is TRBD1 (5 bases). Trimming removed 3 bases at V and 7 bases at J, with 13 bases between. CDR1 is SNHLY and CDR2 is FYNNEI in the germline V gene. This CDR3 contains 14 residues. The DNA of the CDR3 is TGTGCCAGCAGTGAGGTGTCAGGGAAGCAGCCCCAGCATTTT. Protein: CASSEVSGKQPQHF.

J is TRBJ2-1 and V is TRBV20-1; D is possibly TRBD2 (6 bases). This CDR3 has 14 residues. V was shortened by 2 bases and J by 3 bases, with 11 bases between the two germline ends. The germline V gene has CDR1 DFQATT and CDR2 SNEGSKA (reference sequence). The CDR3 protein is CSARSPGLYNEQFF. CDR3 nucleotides: TGCAGTGCTAGATCGCCGGGACTCTACAATGAGCAGTTCTTC.

The V call is TRBV7-8, the J call TRBJ2-3, with 7 bases that match TRBD1. Germline-derived CDR1 and CDR2 are SGHVS and FQNEAQ. J lost 3 bases, V lost 5 bases, and 5 bases had no gene match. CDR3 length: 14 amino acids. The CDR3 region is CASSPGTETDTQYF. CDR3 DNA sequence: TGTGCCAGCAGCCCCGGGACAGAAACAGATACGCAGTATTTT.

The chain has TRBV20-1 and TRBJ2-2; no clear D gene. The CDR3 extends over 13 amino acids. Germline CDR1 is DFQATT and CDR2 is SNEGSKA (reference sequence). Deletions cut 2 bases from V and 7 bases from J, with 11 bases between. CDR3 sequence (DNA): TGCAGTGCTAGAAGGGAAGGTAACGGGGAGCTGTTTTTT. Its protein is CSARREGNGELFF.

The genes are TRBV24-1 and TRBJ1-5; D possibly corresponds to TRBD1 (6 bases). CDR1 KGHDR and CDR2 SFDVKD come from the germline V gene. V dropped 5 bases and J dropped 1 base, with 17 bases sitting between them. The CDR3 is 17 amino acids. CDR3 bases: TGTGCCACCAGTGGTCCCGGGGACACCAGAAGCAATCAGCCCCAGCATTTT. This gives the protein CATSGPGDTRSNQPQHF.

The CDR3 spells CAIRTGSANTGELFF. The CDR3 nucleotides are TGTGCCATTAGGACAGGGTCGGCGAACACCGGGGAGCTGTTTTTT. This chain uses TRBV19 with TRBJ2-2, with 8 bases identical to TRBD1. Unmatched junction bases numbered 7, after V lost 10 bases and J lost 0 bases. The germline V gene encodes CDR1 LNHDA and CDR2 SQIVND (reference sequence). The CDR3 covers 15 residues.

This chain uses TRBV29-1 with TRBJ1-1; D uncertain. The CDR3 contains 10 residues. Trimming pared 5 bases from V and 8 bases from J, leaving 9 bases between. Germline V gives CDR1 SQVTM, CDR2 ANQGSEA. Here the CDR3 DNA reads TGCAGCGTTTACCACCCCGAAGCTTTCTTT. Its translation is CSVYHPEAFF. The full variable domain, in which reference TRBV29-1 and TRBJ1-1 provide the parts outside the CDR3, is SAVISQKPSRDICQRGTSLTIQCQVDSQVTMMFWYRQQPGQSLTLIATANQGSEATYESGFVIDKFPISRPNLTFSTLTVSNMSPEDSSIYLCSVYHPEAFFGQGTRLTVV.

This chain joins TRBV24-1 and TRBJ2-2; 9 bases match TRBD1. Per germline, CDR1 KGHDR and CDR2 SFDVKD. The junction had 8 bases not matched to a gene; V was cut back by 4 bases and J by 6 bases. The CDR3 is made up of 16 amino acids. CDR3 coding DNA: TGTGCCACCAGTGACCCCGGGACAGGGTTACCCGGGGAGCTGTTTTTT. Its protein is CATSDPGTGLPGELFF.

The chain recombines TRBV2 with TRBJ2-5; 8 nucleotides line up with TRBD2. V dropped 10 bases and J dropped 5; count of bases not matched to a gene: 9. Germline CDR1 reads SNHLY; CDR2 reads FYNNEI. This CDR3 contains 13 residues. Here the CDR3 reads CATGTRQRETQYF. The CDR3, as DNA: TGTGCCACCGGGACTAGACAAAGGGAGACCCAGTACTTC.

The chain couples TRBV6-1 to TRBJ2-7, with D possibly being TRBD2 (5 bases). V shed 7 bases and J shed 0 bases, with 10 bases lying between them. This CDR3 has 13 residues. CDR1 MNHNS and CDR2 SASEGT come from the germline V gene. The CDR3 DNA is TGTGCCAGCACCCTCGGGATCTCCTACGAGCAGTACTTC. Residues: CASTLGISYEQYF.

The chain links TRBV29-1 to TRBJ1-2; D gene ambiguous. Germline values: CDR1 SQVTM, CDR2 ANQGSEA. Trimming took off 4 bases at V and 6 bases at J, with 6 bases between the two ends. The CDR3 has 10 amino acids. CDR3: CSVGPDGYTF. The DNA for the CDR3 is TGCAGCGTTGGACCGGATGGCTACACCTTC.

This chain joins TRBV29-1 and TRBJ2-5; D perhaps matches TRBD2 (6 bases). Germline V gene data show CDR1 as SQVTM and CDR2 as ANQGSEA. The CDR3 extends over 14 amino acids. The V and J ends lost 4 bases and 1 base respectively, with 13 bases between them. The CDR3 DNA follows: TGCAGCGTTGTGGAGGGTCTCCGCCAAGAGACCCAGTACTTC. It codes for CSVVEGLRQETQYF.

CDR3 amino acids: CAWVLAGAGANVLTF. The CDR3 DNA follows: TGTGCCTGGGTACTAGCGGGGGCTGGGGCCAACGTCCTGACTTTC. V usage is TRBV30 and J usage is TRBJ2-6, with 11 bases aligning to TRBD2. The CDR3 is 15 residues long. The germline CDR1 and CDR2 sequences are GTSNPN and SVGIG (reference sequence). V dropped 5 bases and J dropped 2; count of bases not matched to a gene: 2.

This clonotype turned up a few times. V usage is TRBV4-2 and J usage is TRBJ2-6; no definite D call. Germline CDR1 is LGHNA and CDR2 is YNFKEQ. The CDR3 length is 14 residues. The V and J ends lost 1 base and 3 bases respectively, with 4 bases between them. For the CDR3, the DNA is TGTGCCAGCAGCCAAGGGGATGGGGCCAACGTCCTGACTTTC. It yields the protein CASSQGDGANVLTF.

This clonotype was observed a single time. The chain has TRBV12-5 and TRBJ2-7; D unresolved. Trimming cost V 0 bases and J 6 bases, with 9 bases left between them. This CDR3 comprises 13 residues. Germline V CDR1 and CDR2: LGHNT, FRNRAP. CDR3 loop: CASGLVLRGEQYF. The CDR3 DNA reads TGTGCTAGTGGTTTGGTACTCCGCGGCGAGCAGTACTTC.

This rearrangement joins TRBV3-1 to TRBJ2-1; D is undetermined. With 1 base removed from V and 8 bases from J, the gap between germline ends came to 12 bases. The germline gives CDR1 LGHDT, CDR2 YNNKEL (reference sequence). The CDR3 is 14 amino acids. The CDR3 DNA is TGTGCCAGCAGCCAAGGAATCCCCTCCGATGAGCAGTTCTTC. Translated: CASSQGIPSDEQFF.

The rearrangement uses TRBV12-3 or TRBV12-4 and TRBJ1-4; no firm D call. The CDR3 length is 14 residues. V lost 4 bases to trimming and J lost 4 bases, with 10 bases between them. CDR3 protein: CASSSGSLNEKLFF. The CDR3 DNA follows: TGTGCCAGCAGTTCGGGGAGCCTTAATGAAAAACTGTTTTTT.

The chain employs TRBV19 and TRBJ1-5; D ambiguous. Trimming took off 6 bases at V and 7 bases at J, with 13 bases between the two ends. Germline V gene data show CDR1 as LNHDA and CDR2 as SQIVND (reference sequence). The CDR3 is made up of 13 amino acids. The CDR3 nucleotides are TGTGCCAGTAGCAAAGGCCCTAGACAGCCCCAGCATTTT. It encodes CASSKGPRQPQHF.